These 29 T cell receptor beta chains were all obtained from the same sample, sequenced in a study of low-dose radiotherapy and immunotherapy resistance in tumors. TRAV- and TRBV-specific primers, spanning alpha and beta chains, primed first-strand cDNA. TCR amplification ran approximately 20 PCR cycles using constant-region and V-primer adapter primers. TCRdb passed the reads through MiXCR, listing each CDR3 protein once. This sample carries tens of thousands of distinct CDR3 sequences, about a third of them seen once, and the ten largest clones take 11%. Time point in this sample: before trial treatment. Source: PBMCs, taken before treatment. All receptors derive from a female donor with ovarian cancer.

This clonotype was detected ten times or more. The genes are TRBV27 and TRBJ2-7; possibly TRBD1 or TRBD2 for D (5 bases each). Trimming took off 2 bases at V and 5 bases at J, with 16 bases between the two ends. This CDR3 spans 15 amino acids. Germline V lookup: CDR1 MNHEY, CDR2 SMNVEV (reference sequence). The CDR3 region is CASSLVGPEINEQYF. The CDR3 nucleotides read TGTGCCAGCAGTTTAGTGGGACCGGAGATTAACGAGCAGTACTTC.

The table lists this clonotype with a few counts. The chain is built from TRBV20-1 and TRBJ1-5, with TRBD1 matching 9 bases. Germline assignment: CDR1 DFQATT and CDR2 SNEGSKA (reference sequence). V gave up 2 bases and J gave up 6 bases; unmatched junction bases: 8. The CDR3 extends over 15 amino acids. The CDR3: CSARPPGQGGQPQHF. The CDR3 nucleotides read TGCAGTGCTAGACCACCGGGACAGGGAGGTCAGCCCCAGCATTTT.

As to this clonotype: Only one base separates this from a far larger clonotype, so it likely reflects a read error. V and J are TRBV6-5 and TRBJ2-3; no reliable D call. The germline V gene encodes CDR1 MNHEY and CDR2 SVGAGI. The CDR3 runs 15 residues. The V end lost 7 bases, the J end lost 4 bases, and 18 bases lay between the germline ends. This CDR3 reads CASKSPGLRADTQYF. DNA of the CDR3: TGTGCCAGCAAGTCGCCCGGTCTAAGGGCAGATACGCAGTATTTT.

In its sample, this clonotype was seen many times. The V call is TRBV20-1, the J call TRBJ2-2; the match to TRBD2 covers 7 bases. V lost 1 base, J lost 6 bases, and 5 bases stayed unmatched. The CDR3 loop spans 14 amino acids. Germline V gene lookup returns CDR1 DFQATT and CDR2 SNEGSKA (reference sequence). The CDR3, as DNA: TGCAGTGCTAGAGGGCGGGAGTGGGCCGGGGAGCTGTTTTTT. Encoded protein: CSARGREWAGELFF.

About this clonotype: It is likely a read error: a sequence one base away is far more abundant. The genes are TRBV2 and TRBJ2-1; 9 bases fit TRBD2. V lost 8 bases and J lost 13; bases outside the gene matches: 24. Germline assignment: CDR1 SNHLY and CDR2 FYNNEI. The CDR3 totals 17 residues. CDR3 DNA sequence: TGTGCCAGCTCCCGGAATCGCGGGAGGGCCGTAGTAGCGACCCAGTTCTTC. Translating it yields CASSRNRGRAVVATQFF.

This clonotype has ten or more counts. This chain connects TRBV6-2 or TRBV6-3 to TRBJ2-7, with D maybe TRBD2 (5 bases). CDR1 MNHEY and CDR2 SVGEGT come from the germline V gene. This CDR3 spans 14 amino acids. The V end lost 7 bases, the J end lost 2 bases, and 15 bases lay between the germline ends. The CDR3 spells CASTRGDFPYEQYF. CDR3 nucleotides: TGTGCCAGCACCCGGGGAGACTTTCCCTACGAGCAGTACTTC.

This clonotype has a count of ten or more. The rearrangement uses TRBV4-2 and TRBJ2-7, with D possibly being TRBD1 (5 bases). This CDR3 has 15 amino acids. Germline CDR1 LGHNA, CDR2 YNFKEQ. V lost 1 base to trimming and J lost 6 bases, with 16 bases between them. This CDR3 is CASSQVGPQGFEQYF. In DNA form, the CDR3 reads TGTGCCAGCAGCCAAGTGGGTCCCCAGGGTTTCGAGCAGTACTTC.

This clonotype was picked up many times. The chain recombines TRBV12-3 or TRBV12-4 with TRBJ2-2; D tentatively reads TRBD1 or TRBD2 (6 bases each). The CDR3 has 14 residues. Trimming removed 2 bases from V and 5 bases from J, with 9 bases in between. The CDR3 bases are TGTGCCAGCAGTTTAAAAGGGGGGACCGGGGAGCTGTTTTTT. This sequence encodes CASSLKGGTGELFF.

V and J are TRBV14 and TRBJ2-7; D gene uncertain. This CDR3 comprises 14 residues. Trimming stripped 4 bases from V and 7 bases from J, with 17 bases between. Germline V gives CDR1 SGHDN, CDR2 FVKESK. The CDR3 region is CASSPYPSLWEQYF. CDR3 DNA: TGTGCCAGCAGCCCTTACCCTTCGCTATGGGAGCAGTACTTC. The full variable domain, in which reference TRBV14 and TRBJ2-7 provide the parts outside the CDR3, is EAGVTQFPSHSVIEKGQTVTLRCDPISGHDNLYWYRRVMGKEIKFLLHFVKESKQDESGMPNNRFLAERTGGTYSTLKVQPAELEDSGVYFCASSPYPSLWEQYFGPGTRLTVT.

In this sample, this clonotype turned up many times. The rearrangement links TRBV19 to TRBJ1-1; D is possibly TRBD1 (6 bases). V shed 6 bases and J shed 4 bases, with 18 bases lying between them. Per germline, CDR1 LNHDA and CDR2 SQIVND (reference sequence). The CDR3 runs 15 residues. CDR3 amino acids: CASSLYGGPSTEAFF. The CDR3 DNA reads TGTGCCAGTAGCCTTTACGGGGGGCCCTCCACTGAAGCTTTCTTT.

Relative to its sample, this clonotype is medium-sized. The rearrangement uses TRBV5-5 and TRBJ1-5; 12 bases map to TRBD1. The CDR3 has 16 amino acids. The V gene end was trimmed by 2 bases and the J gene end by 6 bases; junction bases not matched to a gene: 6. Looked up from germline, CDR1 is SGHKS and CDR2 is YYEKEE (reference sequence). CDR3: CASSFGGTGGSQPQHF. CDR3 nucleotide sequence: TGTGCCAGCAGCTTTGGCGGGACAGGGGGCTCTCAGCCCCAGCATTTT.

Many counts were recorded for this clonotype. This chain connects TRBV3-1 to TRBJ1-2; no definite D call. Trimming removed 1 base at V and 4 bases at J, with 10 bases between. The CDR3 runs to 14 residues. Germline loops: CDR1 LGHDT, CDR2 YNNKEL (reference sequence). CDR3 in amino acids: CASSQGETIYGYTF. The CDR3 nucleotides read TGTGCCAGCAGCCAAGGGGAGACAATCTATGGCTACACCTTC.

Concerning this clonotype: A read error may account for a junction end that differs from germline. The chain employs TRBV20-1 and TRBJ2-7; 10 bases are a match to TRBD2. The CDR3 loop spans 13 amino acids. CDR1 DFQATT and CDR2 SNEGSKA come from the germline V gene (reference sequence). Written as DNA, the CDR3 is TGCGGTGCTAGCGGGAGCGGAGCCTACGAGCAGTACTTC. Its protein is CGASGSGAYEQYF.

This clonotype has ten or more counts. This chain links TRBV6-2 or TRBV6-3 with TRBJ2-1; D gene unclear. This CDR3 comprises 14 residues. CDR1 MNHEY and CDR2 SVGEGT come from the germline V gene. V was clipped by 7 bases and J by 2 bases, with 12 bases between them. CDR3 in DNA: TGTGCCAGCACGCAAGTGGCAGCCTACAATGAGCAGTTCTTC. As protein: CASTQVAAYNEQFF.

This clonotype rates as medium-sized (0.01 to 0.1%). At one of its ends the junction is not consistent with the germline gene, which may arise from a read error. The chain couples TRBV28 to TRBJ2-7; D is ambiguous. The CDR3 totals 11 residues. Germline lookup yields CDR1 MDHEN and CDR2 SYDVKM. Here the CDR3 reads CASSSPGPGHF. The CDR3 nucleotides are TGTGCCAGCAGTTCTCCGGGTCCCGGGCACTTC.

In this sample, this clonotype turned up many times. This sequence joins TRBV29-1 and TRBJ2-3; D is ambiguous. CDR1 and CDR2 (germline): SQVTM, ANQGSEA. The V end lost 8 bases, the J end lost 4 bases, and 10 bases lay between the germline ends. The CDR3 contains 11 residues. Here the CDR3 DNA reads TGCAGCTCAAGGTTAGCAGATACGCAGTATTTT. Translated: CSSRLADTQYF.

The chain recombines TRBV3-1 with TRBJ1-1; TRBD1 is a possible D gene (5 bases). The length of the CDR3 is 17 residues. CDR1 and CDR2 from the germline V gene are LGHDT and YNNKEL (reference sequence). With 4 bases removed from V and 0 bases from J, the gap between germline ends came to 18 bases. Here the CDR3 reads CASSLAFGGLLNTEAFF. The CDR3, as DNA: TGTGCCAGCAGCCTAGCTTTTGGGGGTTTGCTGAACACTGAAGCTTTCTTT.

This clonotype was detected many times. The rearrangement joins TRBV4-2 to TRBJ2-1, with no clear D. This CDR3 spans 17 amino acids. Trimming removed 1 base from V and 0 bases from J, with 13 bases in between. Germline V gene lookup returns CDR1 LGHNA and CDR2 YNFKEQ. CDR3 protein: CASSQGSLKSSYNEQFF. In DNA, the CDR3 is TGTGCCAGCAGCCAAGGTTCCCTAAAAAGCTCCTACAATGAGCAGTTCTTC.

The sample holds one count of this clonotype. The limits of the CDR3 on the DNA are not certain, so only TCRdb's listed CDR3 is given. V is TRBV11-1 and J is TRBJ2-2; the table's D gene call, TRBD2, was not cross checked with the DNA. The CDR3 region is 17 residues in length, termini included. Germline V gives CDR1 SGHAT, CDR2 FQDESV (reference sequence). CDR3 protein: CASSRRTSGNTGELFFF.

DNA for the CDR3: TGTGCCACCAGTGAATGGACTAGCGGGAGCGATGAGCAGTTCTTC. Its protein product is CATSEWTSGSDEQFF. The chain carries TRBV24-1 and TRBJ2-1; 13 positions match TRBD2. The ends lost 4 bases at V and 8 bases at J; junction bases unmatched: 4. Per the germline V gene, CDR1 is KGHDR and CDR2 is SFDVKD. The CDR3 totals 15 residues.

This clonotype occurred a few times. This rearrangement joins TRBV4-2 to TRBJ2-1; TRBD2 aligns across 11 bases. The junction had 9 bases not matched to a gene; V was cut back by 3 bases and J by 5 bases. The V gene's germline CDR1 is LGHNA and CDR2 YNFKEQ. The CDR3 runs 17 residues. CDR3 residues: CASSHWGTSGPNNEQFF. In DNA, the CDR3 is TGTGCCAGCAGCCATTGGGGGACTAGCGGACCGAACAATGAGCAGTTCTTC.

The genes are TRBV6-8 and TRBJ2-6; 10 bases are a match to TRBD1. V trimming: 5 bases; J trimming: 0 bases; junction bases outside the gene matches: 10. CDR3 length equals 19 residues. Germline values: CDR1 MNHGY, CDR2 SAAAGT. The CDR3 reads CASSNPDRGLGSGANVLTF. The CDR3 region has the DNA TGTGCCAGCAGTAATCCGGACAGGGGGTTGGGCTCTGGGGCCAACGTCCTGACTTTC.

At least ten counts were recorded for this clonotype. The rearrangement uses TRBV5-1 and TRBJ1-1, with unresolved D. Per germline, CDR1 SGHRS and CDR2 YFSETQ. The CDR3 runs to 15 residues. The V gene lost 3 bases and the J gene lost 4 bases, with 16 bases spanning the gap. CDR3 nucleotide sequence: TGCGCCAGCAGCTCGTGGTTAGGTCGGGTCACTGAAGCTTTCTTT. Protein sequence: CASSSWLGRVTEAFF.

This clonotype was observed at least ten times. The V gene is TRBV5-1, the J gene TRBJ2-1, with 7 bases identical to TRBD2. Trimming cost V 7 bases and J 7 bases; bases outside gene matches: 11. This CDR3 is built from 14 residues. The V gene's germline CDR1 is SGHRS and CDR2 YFSETQ. The CDR3 DNA follows: TGCGCCAGCGGTCGGGTAGCGGGCTCTAATGAGCAGTTCTTC. Amino acid sequence: CASGRVAGSNEQFF.

In this sample, this clonotype turned up many times. This rearrangement joins TRBV5-1 to TRBJ2-3, with 9 bases aligning to TRBD1. Germline CDR1 reads SGHRS; CDR2 reads YFSETQ. The V segment lost 0 bases and the J segment 3 bases; nucleotides outside the gene matches: 2. The CDR3 consists of 15 residues. CDR3 nucleotides: TGCGCCAGCAGCTTGGTTGGACAGGGGACAGATACGCAGTATTTT. Its translation is CASSLVGQGTDTQYF.

This clonotype qualifies as medium-sized. The chain uses TRBV5-5 and TRBJ2-5; D ambiguous. Looked up from germline, CDR1 is SGHKS and CDR2 is YYEKEE (reference sequence). Between the trimmed V and J ends, which lost 0 bases and 5 bases, there was a span of 14 bases. CDR3 size: 15 residues. CDR3 DNA: TGTGCCAGCAGCTTGGGACACCCCGGCCGGGAGACCCAGTACTTC. Translation gives CASSLGHPGRETQYF.

The rearrangement joins TRBV11-3 to TRBJ1-2; D is uncertain. Trimming stripped 4 bases from V and 6 bases from J, with 12 bases between. CDR1 and CDR2 (germline): SGHNT, YENEEA. This CDR3 comprises 13 residues. In DNA form, the CDR3 reads TGTGCCAGCAGCTCAGACGGGATGGATGGCTACACCTTC. As protein: CASSSDGMDGYTF.

This clonotype was detected only a few times. The chain joins TRBV28 to TRBJ1-2, with D tentatively TRBD1 (5 bases). The length of the CDR3 is 15 residues. CDR1 MDHEN and CDR2 SYDVKM come from the germline V gene. The V gene lost 4 bases and the J gene lost 0 bases, with 12 bases spanning the gap. The CDR3 nucleotides read TGTGCCAGCAGTTCGAGACAGCGCTCTAACTATGGCTACACCTTC. Translated, it gives CASSSRQRSNYGYTF.

In this sample, this clonotype turned up many times. CDR3 residues: CASSQESVSYNEQFF. For the CDR3, the DNA is TGTGCCAGCAGCCAAGAAAGCGTAAGTTACAATGAGCAGTTCTTC. The rearrangement links TRBV14 to TRBJ2-1; D remains ambiguous. This CDR3 region has 15 residues. In germline, CDR1 is SGHDN, CDR2 FVKESK. V was trimmed by 0 bases and J by 4 bases, leaving 10 bases between them.